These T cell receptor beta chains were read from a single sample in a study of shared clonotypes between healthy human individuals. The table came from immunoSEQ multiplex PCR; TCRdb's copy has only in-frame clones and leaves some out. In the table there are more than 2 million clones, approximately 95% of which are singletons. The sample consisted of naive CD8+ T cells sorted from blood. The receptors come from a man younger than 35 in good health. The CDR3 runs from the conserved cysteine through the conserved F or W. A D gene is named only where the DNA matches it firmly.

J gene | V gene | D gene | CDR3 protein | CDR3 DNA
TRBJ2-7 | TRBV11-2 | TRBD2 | CASSLTAGESHEQYF | TGTGCCAGCAGCTTAACAGCGGGAGAGAGCCACGAGCAGTACTTC
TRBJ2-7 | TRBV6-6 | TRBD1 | CASSYRGQPYEQYF | TGTGCCAGCAGTTACCGGGGACAGCCCTACGAGCAGTACTTC
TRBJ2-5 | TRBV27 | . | CASKYTGSQETQYF | TGTGCCAGTAAATACACCGGGTCCCAAGAGACCCAGTACTTC
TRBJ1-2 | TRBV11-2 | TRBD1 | CASSLGTGGAYGYTF | TGTGCCAGCAGCTTGGGGACAGGGGGAGCCTATGGCTACACCTTC
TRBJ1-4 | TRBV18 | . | CASSPIAVNEKLFF | TGTGCCAGCTCACCAATCGCGGTAAATGAAAAACTGTTTTTT
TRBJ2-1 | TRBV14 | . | CASSQDEARYNEQFF | TGTGCCAGCAGCCAAGATGAGGCACGCTACAATGAGCAGTTCTTC
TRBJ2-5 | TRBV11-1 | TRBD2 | CASSLGSSGGFQETQYF | TGTGCCAGCAGCTTGGGTAGTAGCGGGGGGTTCCAAGAGACCCAGTACTTC
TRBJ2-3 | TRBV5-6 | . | CASGQSTDTQYF | TGTGCCAGCGGGCAGAGCACAGATACGCAGTATTTT
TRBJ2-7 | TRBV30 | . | CAWSSDKYEQYF | TGTGCCTGGAGTTCCGACAAGTACGAGCAGTACTTC
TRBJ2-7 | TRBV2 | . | CASSEWDGGGEQYF | TGTGCCAGCAGTGAATGGGACGGCGGCGGGGAGCAGTACTTC
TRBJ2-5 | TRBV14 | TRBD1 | CASSQKDRGFQETQYF | TGTGCCAGCAGCCAAAAAGACAGGGGCTTCCAAGAGACCCAGTACTTC
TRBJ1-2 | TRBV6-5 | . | CASSGEGGYYGYTF | TGTGCCAGCAGCGGCGAAGGGGGGTACTATGGCTACACCTTC
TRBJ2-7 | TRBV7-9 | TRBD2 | CASSSGLAGGPVEQYF | TGTGCCAGCAGCTCCGGACTAGCGGGAGGGCCGGTCGAGCAGTACTTC